These 25 T cell receptor beta chains were all obtained from the same sample, sequenced in a study of T cell repertoires in cytomegalovirus infection. The antigens for these receptors are not known. TCRdb recomputed calls from the reads with MiXCR, one row per CDR3 protein. Here the sample spans about 280,000 distinct CDR3 sequences, 20% to 25% being singletons. Material: cultured PBMCs, obtained from culture after CMV antigen stimulation. These receptor sequences come from a human donor in good health (CMV status not recorded). Some clones in this sample may be carry-over from other donors' samples.

V usage is TRBV24-1 and J usage is TRBJ1-5; possibly TRBD1 for D (5 bases). V lost 4 bases, J lost 0 bases, and 6 bases lay in between. CDR1 KGHDR and CDR2 SFDVKD come from the germline V gene. This CDR3 comprises 14 residues. DNA for the CDR3: TGTGCCACCAGTGACCAGGGTAGCAATCAGCCCCAGCATTTT. It translates to CATSDQGSNQPQHF.

V usage is TRBV29-1 and J usage is TRBJ1-3; D gene unclear. CDR3 length: 13 amino acids. Per germline, CDR1 SQVTM and CDR2 ANQGSEA. Trimming removed 3 bases from V and 0 bases from J, with 6 bases in between. The CDR3 DNA reads TGCAGCGTTGATGGCATCTCTGGAAACACCATATATTTT. It encodes CSVDGISGNTIYF.

The CDR3 is CASSQSVSAGLAYEQYF. In nucleotides, the CDR3 is TGCGCCAGCAGCCAATCGGTATCGGCAGGGCTAGCCTACGAGCAGTACTTC. The V and J genes are TRBV4-1 and TRBJ2-7; D may be TRBD1 (5 bases). CDR3 length equals 17 residues. Germline-derived CDR1 and CDR2 are MGHRA and YSYEKL. The V end lost 2 bases, the J end lost 2 bases, and 19 bases lay between the germline ends.

This clonotype was counted only a few times. V is TRBV15 and J is TRBJ1-4, with TRBD1 identical over 9 bases. The germline V gene encodes CDR1 LNHNV and CDR2 YYDKDF (reference sequence). V dropped 0 bases and J dropped 8; count of bases not matched to a gene: 4. The CDR3 runs to 15 residues. In nucleotides, the CDR3 is TGTGCCACCAGCAGAGAGGGACAGGGAGGGGAAAAACTGTTTTTT. This gives the protein CATSREGQGGEKLFF.

The chain uses TRBV29-1 and TRBJ1-1, with D maybe TRBD1 (5 bases). Trimming stripped 2 bases from V and 1 base from J, with 8 bases between. The CDR3 sequence is 13 residues long. Germline values: CDR1 SQVTM, CDR2 ANQGSEA. The CDR3, as DNA: TGCAGCGTTGAACCACAGGCGAACACTGAAGCTTTCTTT. It specifies CSVEPQANTEAFF.

The V and J genes are TRBV6-2 or TRBV6-3 and TRBJ2-3; 8 bases fit TRBD2. This CDR3 is built from 15 residues. The germline V gene encodes CDR1 MNHEY and CDR2 SVGEGT. The trim removed 5 bases at V and 3 bases at J, leaving 7 bases unmatched. CDR3 nucleotide sequence: TGTGCCAGCAGTCCCACCGGGACTAGGACAGATACGCAGTATTTT. Residues: CASSPTGTRTDTQYF.

This clonotype has just a few counts. The chain is built from TRBV4-3 and TRBJ2-1, with TRBD2 as a possible D gene (6 bases). CDR3 length: 15 residues. Trimming removed 0 bases from V and 3 bases from J, with 9 bases in between. CDR1 is LGHNA and CDR2 is YSLEER in the germline V gene. CDR3 residues: CASSQERLGYNEQFF. For the CDR3, the DNA is TGCGCCAGCAGCCAAGAGCGACTAGGCTACAATGAGCAGTTCTTC.

This rearrangement joins TRBV27 to TRBJ2-1; TRBD2 agrees at 8 bases. V trimming: 6 bases; J trimming: 2 bases; junction bases outside the gene matches: 6. CDR1 and CDR2 from the germline V gene are MNHEY and SMNVEV (reference sequence). This CDR3 has 15 amino acids. CDR3 sequence (DNA): TGTGCCAGCAGACATAAACTAGCGGCCTACAATGAGCAGTTCTTC. As protein: CASRHKLAAYNEQFF.

At least ten counts were recorded for this clonotype. This chain links TRBV24-1 with TRBJ1-2; 8 bases agree with TRBD1. From germline, CDR1 is KGHDR and CDR2 SFDVKD. Trimming cost V 5 bases and J 4 bases; bases outside gene matches: 11. The CDR3 sequence is 16 residues long. The CDR3 region is CATSGSSGQEIYGYTF. In DNA form, the CDR3 reads TGTGCCACCAGTGGTAGCTCGGGACAGGAGATCTATGGCTACACCTTC.

This clonotype was picked up many times. The chain is built from TRBV7-9 and TRBJ2-7, with TRBD2 matching 10 bases. V lost 4 bases to trimming and J lost 5 bases; unmatched junction nucleotides: 8. This CDR3 is built from 15 residues. Germline V gene sequence: CDR1 SEHNR, CDR2 FQNEAQ (reference sequence). CDR3 in DNA: TGTGCCAGCAGCTATAGTGTCGGACTAGCGGACGAGCAGTACTTC. Translation gives CASSYSVGLADEQYF.

This clonotype was seen at least ten times. The chain joins TRBV20-1 to TRBJ1-6; 12 nucleotides match TRBD1. CDR3 size: 17 residues. V shed 3 bases, J shed 6 bases, and the junction held 9 bases outside the gene matches. Germline values: CDR1 DFQATT, CDR2 SNEGSKA (reference sequence). In DNA form, the CDR3 reads TGCAGTGCTAGGTCAATCGGGACAGGGGGCAGTAATTCACCCCTCCACTTT. This encodes CSARSIGTGGSNSPLHF.

This clonotype was counted only a few times. The chain uses TRBV2 and TRBJ2-5, with TRBD2 identical over 8 bases. The CDR3 has 16 residues. Germline lookup yields CDR1 SNHLY and CDR2 FYNNEI. The trim removed 6 bases at V and 1 base at J, leaving 10 bases unmatched. DNA of the CDR3: TGTGCCAGCAGCGGACAGCGGGGGAGCCCCCAAGAGACCCAGTACTTC. Protein product: CASSGQRGSPQETQYF. Variable domain in full (rest from reference TRBV2 and TRBJ2-5): EPEVTQTPSHQVTQMGQEVILRCVPISNHLYFYWYRQILGQKVEFLVSFYNNEISEKSEIFDDQFSVERPDGSNFTLKIRSTKLEDSAMYFCASSGQRGSPQETQYFGPGTRLLVL.

This chain uses TRBV6-2 or TRBV6-3 with TRBJ2-1, with 10 bases fitting TRBD2. V trimming: 3 bases; J trimming: 13 bases; junction bases outside the gene matches: 3. Germline values: CDR1 MNHEY, CDR2 SVGEGT. The CDR3 covers 12 residues. The CDR3 DNA reads as TGTGCCAGCAGTTATCTAGCGGGAGTTCAGTTCTTC. Protein sequence: CASSYLAGVQFF.

This clonotype has ten or more counts. In nucleotides, the CDR3 is TGTGCCAGCAGCTTAGTCGGTTCGATGGCAGATACGCAGTATTTT. It is translated as CASSLVGSMADTQYF. The chain carries TRBV7-2 and TRBJ2-3; D gene ambiguous. The V end was cut by 1 base, the J end by 4 bases, with 12 bases between. The CDR3 extends over 15 amino acids. Germline CDR1 and CDR2: SGHTA and FQGNSA.

There are many counts of this clonotype. The chain has TRBV11-2 and TRBJ2-3, with D possibly TRBD2 on 6 matching bases. V was clipped by 3 bases and J by 3 bases, with 19 bases between them. CDR1 is SGHAT, CDR2 FQNNGV, per germline. CDR3 size: 17 residues. The CDR3 reads CASSLALSGRQTDTQYF. The CDR3 region has the DNA TGTGCCAGCAGCTTGGCCCTTAGCGGAAGGCAGACAGATACGCAGTATTTT.

This clonotype was found many times. The chain joins TRBV10-3 to TRBJ2-7; 11 bases agree with TRBD1. Trimming at V came to 6 bases and at J to 1 base, leaving 5 bases not matched to a gene. This CDR3 is 15 amino acids long. Germline CDR1 ENHRY, CDR2 SYGVKD. The CDR3 here is CAIRAGTGGSYEQYF. The CDR3 DNA is TGTGCCATCAGAGCCGGGACAGGGGGATCCTACGAGCAGTACTTC.

This clonotype was detected a few times. The chain has TRBV27 and TRBJ2-3; perhaps TRBD2 as D (7 bases). Per the germline V gene, CDR1 is MNHEY and CDR2 is SMNVEV (reference sequence). This CDR3 contains 16 residues. Trimming pared 1 base from V and 3 bases from J, leaving 14 bases between. In DNA form, the CDR3 reads TGTGCCAGCAGTTTATTTTTTGCGGGGGCTACAGATACGCAGTATTTT. Its translation: CASSLFFAGATDTQYF.

V usage is TRBV6-8 and J usage is TRBJ2-3; 8 nucleotides agree with TRBD2. The CDR3 is 15 residues long. V trimming: 4 bases; J trimming: 5 bases; junction bases outside the gene matches: 8. CDR1 and CDR2 (germline): MNHGY, SAAAGT. The CDR3 here is CASSFLAGRGDTQYF. The CDR3 DNA reads as TGTGCCAGCAGTTTTTTAGCGGGGAGGGGAGATACGCAGTATTTT.

This clonotype has more than one count but fewer than ten. The genes are TRBV7-9 and TRBJ2-7, with 12 bases identical to TRBD2. This CDR3 contains 18 residues. V lost 5 bases and J lost 5; bases outside the gene matches: 16. Germline lookup yields CDR1 SEHNR and CDR2 FQNEAQ (reference sequence). CDR3 protein: CASSDPDLAGGYLDEQYF. The CDR3 nucleotides read TGTGCCAGCAGCGATCCTGACCTAGCGGGAGGGTATTTAGACGAGCAGTACTTC.

Only a few counts were recorded for this clonotype. J is TRBJ2-1 and V is TRBV6-6; D gene unclear. Per germline, CDR1 MNHNY and CDR2 SVGAGI (reference sequence). CDR3 length: 16 amino acids. Trimming pared 0 bases from V and 0 bases from J, leaving 9 bases between. Written as DNA, the CDR3 is TGTGCCAGCAGTTACTCGATCCGGAGCTCCTACAATGAGCAGTTCTTC. Protein sequence: CASSYSIRSSYNEQFF.

Only one count was recorded for this clonotype. This chain uses TRBV4-3 with TRBJ1-2; D is unclear. The CDR3 extends over 15 amino acids. CDR1 and CDR2 (germline): LGHNA, YSLEER. V lost 0 bases to trimming and J lost 2 bases, with 10 bases between them. The CDR3: CASSQEIGGNYGYTF. The DNA for the CDR3 is TGCGCCAGCAGCCAAGAGATCGGTGGAAACTATGGCTACACCTTC.

This clonotype was recorded at least ten times. The chain employs TRBV7-2 and TRBJ2-7, with 7 bases fitting TRBD2. The CDR3 is 14 residues long. The germline CDR1 and CDR2 sequences are SGHTA and FQGNSA. After removal of 1 base from V and 7 bases from J, the junction contained 7 bases not matched to a gene. The CDR3 protein is CASSLEGGPGEQYV. Written as DNA, the CDR3 is TGTGCCAGCAGCTTAGAGGGAGGGCCGGGGGAGCAGTACGTC.

The chain is built from TRBV6-1 and TRBJ2-3; D gene unclear. The CDR3 spans 13 residues. CDR1 and CDR2 from the germline V gene are MNHNS and SASEGT. The V end was cut by 6 bases, the J end by 4 bases, with 11 bases between. CDR3 DNA: TGTGCCAGCAGCCCCCCCGCTGCAGATACGCAGTATTTT. Its protein is CASSPPAADTQYF.

This clonotype was counted at least ten times. This sequence joins TRBV19 and TRBJ2-3; 7 bases fit TRBD1. V trimming: 8 bases; J trimming: 5 bases; junction bases outside the gene matches: 10. Germline loops: CDR1 LNHDA, CDR2 SQIVND (reference sequence). The CDR3 sequence is 14 residues long. The CDR3 DNA follows: TGTGCCAGTGCATTAGGGACAGCCAAAGATACGCAGTATTTT. Translated: CASALGTAKDTQYF.

This clonotype occurred a few times. J is TRBJ2-1 and V is TRBV27, with D tentatively TRBD1 (6 bases). This CDR3 comprises 16 residues. Per germline, CDR1 MNHEY and CDR2 SMNVEV (reference sequence). Trimming took 5 bases from V and 4 from J, leaving 18 bases between them. CDR3 coding DNA: TGTGCCAGCAGTGAATCGCCCGGGACACTTTACAATGAGCAGTTCTTC. This gives the protein CASSESPGTLYNEQFF.